The 19 T cell receptor beta chains presented below share a single source sample, sequenced in a study of Ad26.COV2.S vaccination and SARS-CoV-2 variants. Data came from immunoSEQ multiplex PCR; TCRdb stores just in-frame clones and leaves some out. The repertoire holds some 330,000 clones, with under 90% as singletons. Indicated treatment: about 20 received Ad26.COV2.S at low or high dose, single or two shots; about 5 received placebo; per-sample allocation not given. Day 63 after the first injection of vaccine or placebo was the sampling time. Sequencing was performed on peripheral blood, taken in a trial of Ad26.COV2.S vaccine versus placebo. The receptors here all came from a person between 18 and 65 years old who received the Ad26.COV2.S COVID-19 vaccine or a placebo.

This chain connects TRBV3-1 (or the pseudogene TRBV3-2) to TRBJ2-7; D is undetermined. In germline, CDR1 is LGHDT, CDR2 YNNKEL (reference sequence). This CDR3 is 13 amino acids long. Trimming left V 4 bases short and J 1 base short, with 8 bases between. The CDR3 DNA sequence: TGTGCCAGCAGCCGTAAGGGTTCCTACGAGCAGTACGTC. Residues: CASSRKGSYEQYV.

The gene calls are TRBV2 and TRBJ2-2; 10 bases match TRBD2. Looked up from germline, CDR1 is SNHLY and CDR2 is FYNNEI. The CDR3 spans 13 residues. The V and J ends lost 6 bases and 13 bases, in that order; junction bases with no gene match: 8. The CDR3 region has the DNA TGTGCCAGCAGGTTTCTAGCGGGAGTCGGGCTGTTTTTT. This encodes CASRFLAGVGLFF.

The chain couples TRBV30 to TRBJ1-1, with 7 bases aligning to TRBD1. With 5 bases clipped from V and 0 bases from J, the junction kept 6 bases outside the gene matches. There are 14 residues in the CDR3. Germline-derived CDR1 and CDR2 are GTSNPN and SVGIG (reference sequence). CDR3 region: CAWERQGMNTEAFF. CDR3 DNA: TGTGCCTGGGAACGACAGGGAATGAACACTGAAGCTTTCTTT.

The chain carries TRBV6-5 and TRBJ2-7; D uncertain. This CDR3 has 12 residues. V lost 8 bases and J 3 bases, leaving 11 bases between the germline ends. CDR1 and CDR2 (germline): MNHEY, SVGAGI. In DNA, the CDR3 is TGTGCCAGCTTGGCTGCAGGCTACGAGCAGTACTTC. Its protein is CASLAAGYEQYF.

This sequence joins TRBV7-2 and TRBJ2-2; 9 positions match TRBD1. V lost 1 base and J lost 4; bases outside the gene matches: 7. CDR3 length: 17 amino acids. From germline, CDR1 is SGHTA and CDR2 FQGNSA. For the CDR3, the DNA is TGTGCCAGCAGCTTAGTCCCACAGGGGGCGAGCACCGGGGAGCTGTTTTTT. Its protein is CASSLVPQGASTGELFF.

This clone has just a few counts. The chain links TRBV7-3 to TRBJ1-2, with TRBD1 matching 8 bases. Germline V gene data show CDR1 as SGHTA and CDR2 as FQGTGA. The CDR3 covers 14 residues. V was clipped by 7 bases and J by 3 bases; unmatched bases: 7. The CDR3 DNA reads as TGTGCCAGCACCTGGGACAGGACCTACTATGGCTACACCTTC. It codes for CASTWDRTYYGYTF.

The chain couples TRBV4-3 to TRBJ2-1, with no clear D. The germline V gene has CDR1 LGHNA and CDR2 YSLEER. V was pared by 0 bases and J by 3 bases, with 12 bases between. The CDR3 sequence is 16 residues long. The CDR3 region has the DNA TGCGCCAGCAGCCAAGATGCGGCCGCCAGCTACAATGAGCAGTTCTTC. It yields the protein CASSQDAAASYNEQFF.

The rearrangement uses TRBV5-8 and TRBJ1-1; D possibly corresponds to TRBD1 (5 bases). V shed 4 bases and J shed 2 bases, with 24 bases lying between them. From germline, CDR1 is SGHTS and CDR2 YDEGEE. The CDR3 runs 18 residues. Here the CDR3 DNA reads TGTGCCAGCAGCCCTCCCCCCGGGGGGAGGGACCGCAACACTGAAGCTTTCTTT. It yields the protein CASSPPPGGRDRNTEAFF.

V usage is TRBV30 and J usage is TRBJ2-4, with D unresolved. V was trimmed by 3 bases and J by 2 bases, leaving 8 bases between them. The CDR3 is 13 amino acids. The germline gives CDR1 GTSNPN, CDR2 SVGIG (reference sequence). The CDR3 DNA is TGTGCCTGGAGACGGGTATCCAAAAACATTCAGTACTTC. Its protein is CAWRRVSKNIQYF. The full variable domain, with the rest looked up from reference TRBV30 and TRBJ2-4, is SQTIHQWPATLVQPVGSPLSLECTVEGTSNPNLYWYRQAAGRGLQLLFYSVGIGQISSEVPQNLSASRPQDRQFILSSKKLLLSDSGFYLCAWRRVSKNIQYFGAGTRLSVL.

This chain links TRBV27 with TRBJ2-1; 9 positions agree with TRBD1. CDR1 is MNHEY and CDR2 is SMNVEV in the germline V gene (reference sequence). J gave up 2 bases and V 5 bases, and 10 bases lay outside the gene matches. This CDR3 contains 17 residues. The CDR3, as DNA: TGTGCCAGCAGTCAAAACCCGGGACAGGGACCCTACAATGAGCAGTTCTTC. This codes for CASSQNPGQGPYNEQFF.

This chain connects TRBV12-1 to TRBJ1-2; the D call in the table, TRBD1, was not verified against the DNA. TRBV12-1 constitutes a pseudogene. The CDR3 extends over 14 amino acids. CDR3 bases: TGTGCCAGCAGCTACAAGGGGTTAAACTATGGCTACACCTTC. This gives the protein CASSYKGLNYGYTF.

The J gene is TRBJ1-2, the V gene TRBV4-3; 7 bases are shared with TRBD1. The V gene's germline CDR1 is LGHNA and CDR2 YSLEER. This CDR3 is built from 19 residues. Losses at the gene ends were 5 bases for V and 5 bases for J; bases not matched to a gene: 23. In DNA, the CDR3 is TGCGCCAGCAGCGGCACGAGAGGGGGCTCTCTCGAGAGGGTTTATGGCTACACCTTC. It yields the protein CASSGTRGGSLERVYGYTF.

J is TRBJ1-2 and V is TRBV7-2, with D possibly TRBD1 on 6 matching bases. The germline V gene has CDR1 SGHTA and CDR2 FQGNSA. V was pared by 8 bases and J by 5 bases, with 21 bases between. The CDR3 sequence is 15 residues long. The CDR3 DNA sequence: TGTGCCAGCGGGACCCGTCGGGGGCGCGGATATGGCTACACCTTC. Translation gives CASGTRRGRGYGYTF. Based on the CDR3 plus reference TRBV7-2 and TRBJ1-2, the full variable domain is GAGVSQSPSNKVTEKGKDVELRCDPISGHTALYWYRQSLGQGLEFLIYFQGNSAPDKSGLPSDRFSAERTGGSVSTLTIQRTQQEDSAVYLCASGTRRGRGYGYTFGSGTRLTVV.

The J gene is TRBJ2-1, the V gene TRBV9, with TRBD2 identical over 7 bases. The CDR3 is 15 amino acids. Germline V gives CDR1 SGDLS, CDR2 YYNGEE. V dropped 3 bases and J dropped 8; count of bases not matched to a gene: 11. The CDR3 sequence is CASSASGLVFDEQFF. The CDR3 DNA follows: TGTGCCAGCAGCGCCTCCGGACTAGTATTTGATGAGCAGTTCTTC. Drawing the rest from reference TRBV9 and TRBJ2-1, the complete variable domain is DSGVTQTPKHLITATGQRVTLRCSPRSGDLSVYWYQQSLDQGLQFLIQYYNGEERAKGNILERFSAQQFPDLHSELNLSSLELGDSALYFCASSASGLVFDEQFFGPGTRLTVL.

The chain is built from TRBV12-3 or TRBV12-4 and TRBJ1-1, with unresolved D. This CDR3 has 12 amino acids. V lost 11 bases and J 1 base, leaving 11 bases between the germline ends. As DNA, the CDR3 is TGTGCCGGCAAGGGCCCGAACACTGAAGCTTTCTTT. Its translation is CAGKGPNTEAFF.

This clone was recorded only once. The rearrangement links TRBV5-4 to TRBJ2-2; 9 bases map to TRBD2. Germline lookup yields CDR1 SGHNT and CDR2 YYREEE (reference sequence). The V and J ends lost 0 bases and 7 bases, in that order; junction bases with no gene match: 7. There are 16 residues in the CDR3. The chain's CDR3 is CASSLGVAGAHGELFF. CDR3 nucleotides: TGTGCCAGCAGCTTGGGGGTAGCGGGAGCTCACGGGGAGCTGTTTTTT.

J is TRBJ1-1 and V is TRBV5-8; D ambiguous. The CDR3 is 11 amino acids. With 1 base removed from V and 4 bases from J, the gap between germline ends came to 2 bases. Germline V gene data show CDR1 as SGHTS and CDR2 as YDEGEE. The CDR3 loop reads CASSLFTEAFF. CDR3 coding DNA: TGTGCCAGCAGCTTGTTCACTGAAGCTTTCTTT. The full variable domain, completed using reference TRBV5-8 and TRBJ1-1, is EAGVTQSPTHLIKTRGQQATLRCSPISGHTSVYWYQQALGLGLQFLLWYDEGEERNRGNFPPRFSGRQFPNYSSELNVNALELEDSALYLCASSLFTEAFFGQGTRLTVV.

The J gene is TRBJ2-3, the V gene TRBV27; the D gene is possibly TRBD1 (6 bases). The CDR3 has 14 amino acids. The ends were cut back, 8 bases at V and 1 base at J, with 13 bases in the middle. In germline, CDR1 is MNHEY, CDR2 SMNVEV (reference sequence). CDR3: CASASWGRTDTQYF. The CDR3 region has the DNA TGTGCCAGCGCCTCCTGGGGGCGCACAGATACGCAGTATTTT.

This chain joins TRBV7-2 and TRBJ2-3; D assignment may be TRBD1 or TRBD2 (6 bases each). The ends were cut back, 0 bases at V and 6 bases at J, with 10 bases in the middle. The CDR3 contains 14 residues. Germline CDR1 reads SGHTA; CDR2 reads FQGNSA. Here the CDR3 DNA reads TGTGCCAGCAGCTTAGCCTCGGGGGCCGATACGCAGTATTTT. Protein: CASSLASGADTQYF.